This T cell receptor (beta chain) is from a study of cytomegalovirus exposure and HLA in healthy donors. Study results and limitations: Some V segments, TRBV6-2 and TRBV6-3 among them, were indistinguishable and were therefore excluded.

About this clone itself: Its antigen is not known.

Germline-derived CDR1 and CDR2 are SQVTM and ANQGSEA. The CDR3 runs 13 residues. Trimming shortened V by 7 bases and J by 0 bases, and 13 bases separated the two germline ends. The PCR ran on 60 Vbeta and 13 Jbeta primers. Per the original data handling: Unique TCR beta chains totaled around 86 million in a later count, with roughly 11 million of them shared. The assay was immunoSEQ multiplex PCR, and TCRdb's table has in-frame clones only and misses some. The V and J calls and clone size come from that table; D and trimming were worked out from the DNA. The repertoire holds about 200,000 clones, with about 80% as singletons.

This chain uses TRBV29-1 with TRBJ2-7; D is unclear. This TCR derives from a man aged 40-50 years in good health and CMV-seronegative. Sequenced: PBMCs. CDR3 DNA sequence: TGCAGCGCCGCCGCCCGCGACTCCTACGAGCAGTACTTC. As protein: CSAAARDSYEQYF.